This T cell receptor beta chain was observed in a study of T-cell memory formation after mild COVID-19. TCRdb reprocessed the 5' RACE reads with MiXCR, giving one entry per CDR3 protein. The table shows 300,000 to 400,000 distinct CDR3 sequences, with approximately 16% occurring only once. The CDR3 runs to 15 residues. Germline CDR1 reads SGHRS; CDR2 reads YFSETQ. J lost 1 base, V lost 4 bases, and 3 bases had no gene match. This clonotype was observed many times. Source material: PBMCs or a T cell subset sorted from them (not recorded which). V gene TRBV5-1 combines with J gene TRBJ2-3; 10 bases agree with TRBD1. The source is a man younger than 35 who had mild COVID-19 (a few samples of this study predate the infection). Cell type and time point are not known. The CDR3 loop is CASSTGTGGTDTQYF. The CDR3 coding sequence is TGCGCCAGCAGCACAGGGACAGGGGGCACAGATACGCAGTATTTT.